What follows are 16 T cell receptor beta chains derived from one specimen sequenced in a study of blood T cell repertoires in COVID-19. Libraries were prepared by immunoSEQ multiplex PCR; TCRdb keeps only in-frame clonotypes and omits some of them. Altogether 250,000 or so clones are present, less than 90% being singletons, with the ten largest covering 1.5%. What was sequenced was peripheral blood. Every receptor here comes from a woman in her forties who had recovered from COVID-19.

This clone was observed a single time. This chain links TRBV18 with TRBJ2-1, with 7 positions matching TRBD1. Germline V gene data show CDR1 as KGHSH and CDR2 as LQKENI. The CDR3 is 16 residues long. After removal of 6 bases from V and 4 bases from J, the junction contained 12 bases not matched to a gene. The CDR3 is CASSPSGGQPYNEQFF. The DNA for the CDR3 is TGTGCCAGCTCCCCAAGTGGGGGACAGCCTTACAATGAGCAGTTCTTC.

This clone has ten or more counts. The V call is TRBV6-5, the J call TRBJ1-5, with 8 bases fitting TRBD1. The germline CDR1 and CDR2 sequences are MNHEY and SVGAGI. Germline trimming cut 6 bases from V and 3 bases from J; bases unmatched to any gene: 7. This CDR3 has 15 residues. Here the CDR3 reads CASSQGTGFNQPQHF. CDR3 nucleotides: TGTGCCAGCAGCCAAGGGACAGGATTCAATCAGCCCCAGCATTTT.

The chain carries TRBV4-1 and TRBJ2-1, with TRBD2 matching 9 bases. J was trimmed by 6 bases and V by 4 bases; bases with no gene match: 10. The CDR3 length is 16 residues. Germline V gives CDR1 MGHRA, CDR2 YSYEKL. The CDR3 nucleotides read TGCGCCAGCAGCCCCCCGGGAGCGGGGGGTTTCAATGAGCAGTTCTTC. This sequence encodes CASSPPGAGGFNEQFF.

This clone occurred once. The chain has TRBV5-1 and TRBJ1-4; weak D call: TRBD1 (5 bases). The germline gives CDR1 SGHRS, CDR2 YFSETQ. The CDR3 has 16 residues. Trimming took off 3 bases at V and 0 bases at J, with 12 bases between the two ends. CDR3 loop: CASSWGAGATNEKLFF. In DNA form, the CDR3 reads TGCGCCAGCAGCTGGGGCGCAGGCGCAACTAATGAAAAACTGTTTTTT. The variable domain in full, completed from reference TRBV5-1 and TRBJ1-4, reads KAGVTQTPRYLIKTRGQQVTLSCSPISGHRSVSWYQQTPGQGLQFLFEYFSETQRNKGNFPGRFSGRQFSNSRSEMNVSTLELGDSALYLCASSWGAGATNEKLFFGSGTQLSVL.

V gene TRBV2 combines with J gene TRBJ1-6; D is perhaps TRBD1 (6 bases). Trimming removed 6 bases from V and 13 bases from J, with 16 bases in between. From germline, CDR1 is SNHLY and CDR2 FYNNEI. The CDR3 is 13 amino acids. CDR3 protein: CASSAGQPVPLHF. CDR3 in DNA: TGTGCCAGCAGCGCCGGACAGCCAGTCCCCCTCCACTTT.

This clone has more than one count but fewer than ten. The V and J genes are TRBV10-3 and TRBJ2-7, with 10 bases fitting TRBD1. Trimming at V came to 5 bases and at J to 7 bases, leaving 11 bases not matched to a gene. This CDR3 comprises 15 residues. Germline values: CDR1 ENHRY, CDR2 SYGVKD. CDR3 sequence reads: CAISSPGTGAGEQYF. In DNA form, the CDR3 reads TGTGCCATCAGTAGCCCCGGGACAGGGGCAGGTGAGCAGTACTTC.

This clone has at least ten counts. The chain has TRBV5-1 and TRBJ1-2; TRBD1 matches 7 bases. With 2 bases clipped from V and 8 bases from J, the junction kept 3 bases outside the gene matches. The CDR3 runs 12 residues. CDR1 SGHRS and CDR2 YFSETQ come from the germline V gene. DNA for the CDR3: TGCGCCAGCAGCTTTACAGGGGACGGCTACACCTTC. The encoded protein is CASSFTGDGYTF.

The chain uses TRBV5-1 and TRBJ2-1; D not resolved. The CDR3 sequence is 16 residues long. V was pared by 4 bases and J by 0 bases, with 14 bases between. The germline V gene has CDR1 SGHRS and CDR2 YFSETQ. CDR3 DNA sequence: TGCGCCAGCAGCCCCCGCTTGAGAGGCTCCTACAATGAGCAGTTCTTC. It yields the protein CASSPRLRGSYNEQFF.

This chain links TRBV10-3 with TRBJ2-7; 8 bases map to TRBD1. Germline CDR1 reads ENHRY; CDR2 reads SYGVKD. The CDR3 length is 14 residues. Trimming took 10 bases from V and 7 from J; bases not matched to a gene: 15. CDR3 sequence: CATQTGVDIVEQYF. CDR3 nucleotides: TGTGCCACGCAGACAGGGGTGGATATTGTGGAGCAGTACTTC.

This clone was seen more than once but under ten times. The rearrangement links TRBV6-5 to TRBJ1-6, with 7 positions matching TRBD1. After removal of 4 bases from V and 3 bases from J, the junction contained 3 bases not matched to a gene. This CDR3 comprises 15 residues. The germline V gene has CDR1 MNHEY and CDR2 SVGAGI. Here the CDR3 reads CASSWDSRYNSPLHF. The CDR3 DNA follows: TGTGCCAGCAGTTGGGACAGCCGCTATAATTCACCCCTCCACTTT.

The chain employs TRBV6-5 and TRBJ1-2; TRBD1 matches 7 bases. Germline assignment: CDR1 MNHEY and CDR2 SVGAGI. The CDR3 runs to 15 residues. V lost 6 bases and J lost 5; bases outside the gene matches: 12. CDR3 sequence (DNA): TGTGCCAGCAGGTCCGGAAACAGGGGCCGATATGGCTACACCTTC. This sequence encodes CASRSGNRGRYGYTF.

The rearrangement links TRBV2 to TRBJ1-1; no definite D call. V lost 6 bases and J 0 bases, leaving 8 bases between the germline ends. The V gene's germline CDR1 is SNHLY and CDR2 FYNNEI. CDR3 length equals 13 residues. CDR3 in DNA: TGTGCCAGCAGACGTGACATGAACACTGAAGCTTTCTTT. Translation gives CASRRDMNTEAFF. The full variable domain, its missing parts supplied by reference TRBV2 and TRBJ1-1, is EPEVTQTPSHQVTQMGQEVILRCVPISNHLYFYWYRQILGQKVEFLVSFYNNEISEKSEIFDDQFSVERPDGSNFTLKIRSTKLEDSAMYFCASRRDMNTEAFFGQGTRLTVV.

This clone was recorded at least ten times. The V call is TRBV4-2, the J call TRBJ2-4; 8 bases align to TRBD2. Trimming took 0 bases from V and 9 from J; bases not matched to a gene: 7. CDR3 length: 15 amino acids. CDR1 and CDR2 (germline): LGHNA, YNFKEQ. DNA for the CDR3: TGTGCCAGCAGCCAAGATAACGGGGGGGCAGTCATTCAGTACTTC. Protein sequence: CASSQDNGGAVIQYF.

Here the CDR3 reads CASRGDRTSNQPQHF. The DNA for the CDR3 is TGTGCCAGTAGGGGGGACAGGACTAGCAATCAGCCCCAGCATTTT. The chain uses TRBV19 and TRBJ1-5, with 8 bases identical to TRBD1. The germline CDR1 and CDR2 sequences are LNHDA and SQIVND (reference sequence). This CDR3 spans 15 amino acids. J lost 0 bases, V lost 6 bases, and 4 bases had no gene match.

This clone was recorded once. The V and J genes are TRBV2 and TRBJ1-1; 8 positions match TRBD1. This CDR3 has 13 residues. From germline, CDR1 is SNHLY and CDR2 FYNNEI. Trimming took 7 bases from V and 4 from J; bases not matched to a gene: 5. The DNA of the CDR3 is TGTGCCAGCACCAAACAGGGGGGCACTGAAGCTTTCTTT. Protein: CASTKQGGTEAFF.

The chain joins TRBV3-1 (or the pseudogene TRBV3-2) to TRBJ1-2, with TRBD1 matching over 8 bases. The CDR3 runs 15 residues. The V and J ends lost 0 bases and 6 bases, in that order; junction bases with no gene match: 6. The germline V gene has CDR1 LGHDT and CDR2 YNNKEL (reference sequence). The CDR3 coding sequence is TGTGCCAGCAGCCAAGATTCGGACAGGGTGAATGGCTACACCTTC. The encoded protein is CASSQDSDRVNGYTF.